This passage covers 20 T cell receptor beta chains from one sample sequenced in a study of blood T cell repertoires in COVID-19. Generated by immunoSEQ multiplex PCR, the TCRdb table keeps only in-frame clones and is missing some. The sample has fewer than 300,000 clones, over 75% seen once. Sequenced input: PBMCs or T cells enriched from blood (not recorded which). Source of these receptors: a man aged 18 to 35 who had recovered from COVID-19.

This sequence joins TRBV5-1 and TRBJ2-1, with TRBD2 identical over 10 bases. With 3 bases clipped from V and 6 bases from J, the junction kept 15 bases outside the gene matches. The CDR3 is 18 residues long. The germline CDR1 and CDR2 sequences are SGHRS and YFSETQ. The CDR3 coding sequence is TGCGCCAGCAGCTCCGGGTCCGCTAGCGGGAGTTTGGGCAATGAGCAGTTCTTC. This encodes CASSSGSASGSLGNEQFF.

This rearrangement joins TRBV28 to TRBJ2-1, with TRBD2 as a possible D gene (5 bases). The CDR3 has 14 residues. The germline CDR1 and CDR2 sequences are MDHEN and SYDVKM. Between the trimmed V and J ends, which lost 2 bases and 5 bases, there was a span of 10 bases. This CDR3 is CASSLRLANNEQFF. CDR3 nucleotide sequence: TGTGCCAGCAGTTTACGTCTAGCCAACAATGAGCAGTTCTTC.

V usage is TRBV24-1 and J usage is TRBJ2-7; possibly TRBD2 for D (5 bases). Per germline, CDR1 KGHDR and CDR2 SFDVKD. Trimming removed 8 bases from V and 0 bases from J, with 19 bases in between. The length of the CDR3 is 16 residues. As DNA, the CDR3 is TGTGCCACCATCCTAGAGTGGGCAACTAGCTCCTACGAGCAGTACTTC. Translation gives CATILEWATSSYEQYF.

V and J are TRBV11-3 and TRBJ1-1; D may be TRBD1 (5 bases). Germline V gives CDR1 SGHNT, CDR2 YENEEA. The CDR3 loop spans 14 amino acids. V lost 1 base to trimming and J lost 6 bases, with 12 bases between them. CDR3 coding DNA: TGTGCCAGCAGCTTAGGTGAATGGGGCCCTGAAGCTTTCTTT. The encoded protein is CASSLGEWGPEAFF.

Comments on this clone: Different DNA sequences within this sample yield the same CDR3. The genes are TRBV28 and TRBJ2-7; unclear D gene. Germline assignment: CDR1 MDHEN and CDR2 SYDVKM. The CDR3 loop spans 12 amino acids. Trimming pared 4 bases from V and 0 bases from J, leaving 4 bases between. The DNA of the CDR3 is TGTGCCAGCAGTTACAGCTCCTACGAGCAGTACTTC. Amino acids: CASSYSSYEQYF.

This clone was detected ten times or more. The chain employs TRBV15 and TRBJ2-6; 8 bases match TRBD1. With 5 bases clipped from V and 0 bases from J, the junction kept 9 bases outside the gene matches. This CDR3 has 18 residues. Germline V gene lookup returns CDR1 LNHNV and CDR2 YYDKDF (reference sequence). The DNA of the CDR3 is TGTGCCACCAGCGGGGGGACAGGCCGAAGCTCTGGGGCCAACGTCCTGACTTTC. This translates into CATSGGTGRSSGANVLTF.

J is TRBJ1-2 and V is TRBV3-1 (or the pseudogene TRBV3-2); possible D gene TRBD1, 6 bases. The CDR3 sequence is 12 residues long. The germline V gene encodes CDR1 LGHDT and CDR2 YNNKEL (reference sequence). Trimming stripped 3 bases from V and 8 bases from J, with 10 bases between. In nucleotides, the CDR3 is TGTGCCAGCAGCCAGGGGGCGGACGGCTACACCTTC. Translation gives CASSQGADGYTF.

The genes are TRBV7-8 and TRBJ2-2, with 10 bases matching TRBD1. The V segment lost 1 base and the J segment 7 bases; nucleotides outside the gene matches: 3. Germline V gene sequence: CDR1 SGHVS, CDR2 FQNEAQ. CDR3 length: 15 amino acids. Written as DNA, the CDR3 is TGTGCCAGCAGCTTAGGACAGGGGGCGGGCGGGGAGCTGTTTTTT. Protein: CASSLGQGAGGELFF. Together with reference TRBV7-8 and TRBJ2-2, the CDR3 gives the full variable domain: GAGVSQSPRYKVAKRGQDVALRCDPISGHVSLFWYQQALGQGPEFLTYFQNEAQLDKSGLPSDRFFAERPEGSVSTLKIQRTQQEDSAVYLCASSLGQGAGGELFFGEGSRLTVL.

The rearrangement joins TRBV5-1 to TRBJ2-2; the D gene is possibly TRBD2 (5 bases). The CDR3 consists of 16 residues. CDR1 is SGHRS, CDR2 YFSETQ, per germline. Trimming took 1 base from V and 6 from J, leaving 16 bases between them. The CDR3 DNA sequence: TGCGCCAGCAGCTTGCGTAGTCCGGGCGGGCCCGGGGAGCTGTTTTTT. Translated: CASSLRSPGGPGELFF. Full variable domain (remainder filled in from reference TRBV5-1 and TRBJ2-2): KAGVTQTPRYLIKTRGQQVTLSCSPISGHRSVSWYQQTPGQGLQFLFEYFSETQRNKGNFPGRFSGRQFSNSRSEMNVSTLELGDSALYLCASSLRSPGGPGELFFGEGSRLTVL.

The V call is TRBV11-3, the J call TRBJ2-1, with 15 bases fitting TRBD2. The ends lost 5 bases at V and 9 bases at J; junction bases unmatched: 11. Germline V CDR1 and CDR2: SGHNT, YENEEA. CDR3 length: 17 amino acids. Here the CDR3 DNA reads TGTGCCAGCAGCCCAGGACTAGCGGGGGGGATTGGCGGTGAGCAGTTCTTC. Protein sequence: CASSPGLAGGIGGEQFF.

The chain recombines TRBV27 with TRBJ1-6, with 7 bases that match TRBD1. Germline CDR1 reads MNHEY; CDR2 reads SMNVEV (reference sequence). There are 14 residues in the CDR3. J lost 9 bases, V lost 5 bases, and 7 bases had no gene match. This CDR3 is CASSEGAGGSPLHF. CDR3 sequence (DNA): TGTGCCAGCAGTGAGGGGGCTGGAGGTTCACCCCTCCACTTT.

The V and J genes are TRBV18 and TRBJ1-1, with D unclear. The V gene's germline CDR1 is KGHSH and CDR2 LQKENI. The CDR3 runs to 12 residues. Between the trimmed V and J ends, which lost 6 bases and 3 bases, there was a span of 8 bases. CDR3 region: CASSRRYTEAFF. In nucleotides, the CDR3 is TGTGCCAGCTCTCGTAGATACACTGAAGCTTTCTTT.

This clone was counted only a few times. This chain connects TRBV4-2 to TRBJ1-1; tentatively, D is TRBD1 (5 bases). In germline, CDR1 is LGHNA, CDR2 YNFKEQ. Trimming removed 0 bases from V and 1 base from J, with 9 bases in between. This CDR3 comprises 15 residues. CDR3 nucleotide sequence: TGTGCCAGCAGCCAAGAGGGGGGAGCGAACACTGAAGCTTTCTTT. It codes for CASSQEGGANTEAFF.

The V and J genes are TRBV4-1 and TRBJ1-2; 9 bases fit TRBD1. This CDR3 spans 17 amino acids. Germline V CDR1 and CDR2: MGHRA, YSYEKL. Losses at the gene ends were 3 bases for V and 1 base for J; bases not matched to a gene: 9. The CDR3 is CASSHKAGTGNNYGYTF. CDR3 sequence (DNA): TGCGCCAGCAGCCACAAAGCCGGGACAGGGAATAACTATGGCTACACCTTC.

V is TRBV6-5 and J is TRBJ2-7, with D perhaps matching TRBD1 (6 bases). With 6 bases removed from V and 8 bases from J, the gap between germline ends came to 14 bases. The V gene's germline CDR1 is MNHEY and CDR2 SVGAGI. The CDR3 loop spans 12 amino acids. The CDR3 sequence is CASSLGQGKQYF. The CDR3 DNA follows: TGTGCCAGCAGCTTAGGGCAGGGGAAGCAGTACTTC.

V is TRBV7-2 and J is TRBJ2-1; 8 bases fit TRBD2. CDR1 is SGHTA, CDR2 FQGNSA, per germline. J was trimmed by 6 bases and V by 5 bases; bases with no gene match: 12. This CDR3 is 16 amino acids long. The CDR3 loop reads CASSPLAAGGRNEQFF. CDR3 in DNA: TGTGCCAGCAGCCCACTTGCGGCGGGAGGACGCAATGAGCAGTTCTTC.

This sequence joins TRBV11-1 and TRBJ2-7, with unresolved D. Germline assignment: CDR1 SGHAT and CDR2 FQDESV (reference sequence). CDR3 length equals 12 residues. With 3 bases removed from V and 3 bases from J, the gap between germline ends came to 6 bases. The CDR3 here is CASSFQNYEQYF. The CDR3 coding sequence is TGTGCCAGCAGCTTCCAGAACTACGAGCAGTACTTC. Full variable domain (remainder filled in from reference TRBV11-1 and TRBJ2-7): EAEVAQSPRYKITEKSQAVAFWCDPISGHATLYWYRQILGQGPELLVQFQDESVVDDSQLPKDRFSAERLKGVDSTLKIQPAELGDSAMYLCASSFQNYEQYFGPGTRLTVT.

The gene calls are TRBV19 and TRBJ1-1; D unresolved. The CDR3 contains 15 residues. Deletions cut 1 base from V and 1 base from J, with 10 bases between. The germline V gene has CDR1 LNHDA and CDR2 SQIVND (reference sequence). The CDR3 loop is CASSIGGGENTEAFF. DNA for the CDR3: TGTGCCAGTAGTATAGGCGGCGGAGAGAACACTGAAGCTTTCTTT.

The CDR3 reads CASSLAGRAYSPLHF. DNA of the CDR3: TGCGCCAGCAGCTTGGCCGGCAGGGCTTATTCACCCCTCCACTTT. This chain uses TRBV5-1 with TRBJ1-6; weak D call: TRBD1 (5 bases). Looked up from germline, CDR1 is SGHRS and CDR2 is YFSETQ. The CDR3 extends over 15 amino acids. Trimming stripped 0 bases from V and 8 bases from J, with 12 bases between.

The chain combines TRBV11-3 with TRBJ1-3; D gene ambiguous. This CDR3 spans 13 amino acids. Germline V gene data show CDR1 as SGHNT and CDR2 as YENEEA. Between the trimmed V and J ends, which lost 4 bases and 2 bases, there was a span of 6 bases. The CDR3 protein is CASSSMAGNTIYF. DNA of the CDR3: TGTGCCAGCAGCTCTATGGCTGGAAACACCATATATTTT.